The clone carrying this T cell receptor beta chain has more than one count but fewer than ten. This specimen comes from a study of sequential checkpoint blockade in melanoma. Germline CDR1 reads SGDLS; CDR2 reads YYNGEE. The CDR3 contains 15 residues. The V end was cut by 0 bases, the J end by 0 bases, with 9 bases between. Only in-frame clones appear in the TCRdb table, and some are missing; sequencing was by immunoSEQ multiplex PCR. The sample consists of some 11,000 clones, 78% of them appearing once. Treatment indicated: randomized to nivolumab then ipilimumab (arm A) or the reverse (arm B). The receptor comes from a human donor with melanoma. The starting material was CD8+ T cells sorted from blood (inferred from file names), obtained from a patient given nivolumab and ipilimumab in sequence. The rearrangement links TRBV9 to TRBJ1-1; possibly TRBD1 for D (5 bases). The CDR3: CASSVEAGMNTEAFF. The CDR3 DNA follows: TGTGCCAGCAGCGTAGAGGCAGGGATGAACACTGAAGCTTTCTTT.